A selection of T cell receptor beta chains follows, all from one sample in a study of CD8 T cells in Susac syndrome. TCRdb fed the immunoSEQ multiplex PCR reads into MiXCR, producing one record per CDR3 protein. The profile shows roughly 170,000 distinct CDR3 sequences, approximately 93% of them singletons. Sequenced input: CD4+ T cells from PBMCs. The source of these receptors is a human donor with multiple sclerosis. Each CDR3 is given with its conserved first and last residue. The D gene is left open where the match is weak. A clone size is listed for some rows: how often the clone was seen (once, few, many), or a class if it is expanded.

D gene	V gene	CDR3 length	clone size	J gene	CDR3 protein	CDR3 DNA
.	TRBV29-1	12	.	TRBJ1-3	CSVGRGLDTIYF	TGCAGCGTTGGTCGGGGTTTAGACACCATATATTTT
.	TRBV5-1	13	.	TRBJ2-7	CASSAGGTYEQYF	TGCGCCAGCAGCGCCGGGGGAACCTACGAGCAGTACTTC
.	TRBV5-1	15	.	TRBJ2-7	CASSLTGRGLLVQYF	TGCGCCAGCAGCTTAACCGGGAGAGGGTTGTTAGTGCAGTACTTC
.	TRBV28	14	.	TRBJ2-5	CASSLSSGQETQYF	TGTGCCAGCAGTTTATCATCCGGGCAAGAGACCCAGTACTTC
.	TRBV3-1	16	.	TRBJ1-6	CASSHLDRLYNSPLHF	TGTGCCAGCAGCCACCTAGACAGGCTGTATAATTCACCCCTCCACTTT
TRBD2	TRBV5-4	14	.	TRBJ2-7	CASSLGGLVNEQYF	TGTGCCAGCAGCTTGGGGGGACTAGTTAACGAGCAGTACTTC
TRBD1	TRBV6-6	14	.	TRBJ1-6	CASSYDRGISPLHF	TGTGCCAGCAGTTACGACAGGGGAATTTCACCCCTCCACTTT
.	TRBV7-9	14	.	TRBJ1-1	CASSPGAVGTEAFF	TGTGCCAGCTCTCCGGGGGCTGTTGGGACTGAAGCTTTCTTT
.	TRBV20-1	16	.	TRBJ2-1	CSAILPTRGPYNEQFF	TGCAGTGCTATTCTCCCGACCAGAGGCCCCTACAATGAGCAGTTCTTC
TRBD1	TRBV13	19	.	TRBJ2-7	CASSTRPSVRGQGTYEQYF	TGTGCCAGCAGCACCCGACCGTCAGTGCGAGGACAGGGTACCTACGAGCAGTACTTC
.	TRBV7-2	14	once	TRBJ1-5	CASSLYISNQPQHF	TGTGCCAGCAGCTTATACATTAGCAATCAGCCCCAGCATTTT
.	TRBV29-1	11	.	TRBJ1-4	CSVADNEKLFF	TGCAGCGTTGCAGATAATGAAAAACTGTTTTTT
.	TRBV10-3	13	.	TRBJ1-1	CAIMTEVNTEAFF	TGTGCCATCATGACAGAGGTGAACACTGAAGCTTTCTTT
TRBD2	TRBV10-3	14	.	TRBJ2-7	CATRQEGRVPEQYF	TGTGCCACAAGGCAAGAGGGGAGGGTCCCCGAGCAGTACTTC
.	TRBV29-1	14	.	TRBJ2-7	CSGGRKRDSYEQYF	TGCAGCGGGGGACGCAAGCGAGACTCCTACGAGCAGTACTTC
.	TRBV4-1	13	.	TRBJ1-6	CASSQEPGSPLHF	TGCGCCAGCAGCCAAGAACCGGGATCACCCCTCCACTTT
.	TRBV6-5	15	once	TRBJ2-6	CASMDESSGANVLTF	TGTGCCAGCATGGATGAGAGCTCTGGGGCCAACGTCCTGACTTTC
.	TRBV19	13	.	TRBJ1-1	CASIGQLNTEAFF	TGTGCCAGTATTGGGCAGTTGAACACTGAAGCTTTCTTT
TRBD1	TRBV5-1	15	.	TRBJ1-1	CASSPALGDSSEAFF	TGCGCCAGCAGCCCCGCTTTGGGGGACAGTTCTGAAGCTTTCTTT
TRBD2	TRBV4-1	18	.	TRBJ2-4	CASSQGLASSVAKNIQYF	TGCGCCAGCAGCCAAGGACTAGCGTCTTCCGTAGCCAAAAACATTCAGTACTTC
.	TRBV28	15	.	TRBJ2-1	CASSLPGTRNNEQFF	TGTGCCAGCAGTTTACCTGGGACCCGTAACAATGAGCAGTTCTTC
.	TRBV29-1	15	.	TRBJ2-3	CSVALVSGGTDTQYF	TGCAGCGTCGCTTTGGTGTCGGGAGGCACAGATACGCAGTATTTT
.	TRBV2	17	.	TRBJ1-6	CASQAVDGGVYNSPLHF	TGTGCCAGCCAGGCTGTAGATGGTGGGGTCTATAATTCACCCCTCCACTTT
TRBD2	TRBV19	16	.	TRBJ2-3	CASSTRTSGRGDTQYF	TGTGCCAGTAGTACCCGGACTAGCGGGAGAGGAGATACGCAGTATTTT
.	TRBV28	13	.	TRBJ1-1	CASSIRGYTEAFF	TGTGCCAGCAGTATACGGGGGTACACTGAAGCTTTCTTT
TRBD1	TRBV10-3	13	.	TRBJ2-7	CATGQGAGYEQYF	TGTGCCACCGGACAGGGGGCTGGCTACGAGCAGTACTTC
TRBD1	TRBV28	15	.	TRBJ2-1	CASSLTTHRTGDEFF	TGTGCCAGCAGTTTAACGACCCATAGGACAGGGGACGAGTTCTTC
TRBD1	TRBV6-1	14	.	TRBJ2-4	CASSGGTGTNIQYF	TGTGCCAGCAGTGGGGGGACAGGGACAAACATTCAGTACTTC
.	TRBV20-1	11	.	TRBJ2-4	CSARIQGNQYF	TGCAGTGCTAGAATCCAGGGCAATCAGTACTTC
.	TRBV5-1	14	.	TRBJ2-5	CASSWTVDQETQYF	TGCGCCAGCAGTTGGACAGTAGACCAAGAGACCCAGTACTTC
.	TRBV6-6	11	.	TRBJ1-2	CASSYPPEEAF	TGTGCCAGCAGTTACCCCCCCGAGGAGGCCTTC
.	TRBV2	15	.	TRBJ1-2	CASRMNGASNYGYTF	TGTGCCAGTAGAATGAACGGGGCCTCTAACTATGGCTACACCTTC
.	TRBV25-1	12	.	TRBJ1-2	CATSEQKKGYTF	TGTGCCACCAGTGAGCAAAAAAAAGGCTACACCTTC
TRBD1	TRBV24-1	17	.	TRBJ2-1	CATSLAGGGGAYNEQFF	TGTGCCACCAGTCTCGCAGGGGGCGGTGGGGCCTACAATGAGCAGTTCTTC
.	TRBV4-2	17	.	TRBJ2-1	CASSQSGRFISGVEQFF	TGTGCCAGCAGCCAATCAGGCCGTTTTATTTCTGGGGTAGAGCAGTTCTTC
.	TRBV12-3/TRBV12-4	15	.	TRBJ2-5	CASSGGTTSGETQYF	TGTGCCAGCTCCGGTGGGACAACCTCGGGGGAGACCCAGTACTTC
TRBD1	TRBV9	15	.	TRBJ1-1	CASSPLGQGNTEAFF	TGTGCCAGCAGCCCCCTGGGACAGGGGAACACTGAAGCTTTCTTT
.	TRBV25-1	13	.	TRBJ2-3	CASSADFYDTQYF	TGTGCCAGCAGTGCCGACTTCTACGATACGCAGTATTTT
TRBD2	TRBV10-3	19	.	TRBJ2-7	CAISESSGGRAGFSYEQYF	TGTGCCATCAGTGAGTCGAGCGGCGGGAGGGCCGGCTTCTCCTACGAGCAGTACTTC
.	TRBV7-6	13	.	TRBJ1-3	CASSIQGGNTIYF	TGTGCCAGCAGCATACAGGGAGGAAACACCATATATTTT
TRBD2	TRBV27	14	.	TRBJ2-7	CASSLLAGGYEQYF	TGTGCCAGCAGTTTATTAGCGGGAGGTTACGAGCAGTACTTC
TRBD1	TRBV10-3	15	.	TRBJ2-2	CAISESGQGGGELFF	TGTGCCATCAGTGAGTCAGGACAGGGCGGCGGGGAGCTGTTTTTT
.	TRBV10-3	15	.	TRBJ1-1	CATVGGHSMNTEAFF	TGTGCCACGGTGGGAGGGCACAGCATGAACACTGAAGCTTTCTTT
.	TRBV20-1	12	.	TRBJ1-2	CSARDRGYGYTF	TGCAGTGCTAGAGATAGGGGCTATGGCTACACCTTC
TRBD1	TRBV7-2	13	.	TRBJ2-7	CASSMDRAGEQYF	TGTGCCAGCAGCATGGACAGGGCGGGAGAGCAGTACTTC
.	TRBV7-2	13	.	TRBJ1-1	CASSSYGNTEAFF	TGTGCCAGCAGCTCTTATGGGAACACTGAAGCTTTCTTT
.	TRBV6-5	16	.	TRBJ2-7	CASSYDRLGRTYEQYF	TGTGCCAGCAGTTACGACAGACTGGGCAGGACCTACGAGCAGTACTTC